One T cell receptor (beta chain) is described in this entry. Its antigen is unidentified. Carrying unique molecular identifiers, the cDNA also gained a universal primer site through template switching. TCRdb fed the 5' RACE reads into MiXCR, producing one record per CDR3 protein. The data contain a few hundred thousand distinct CDR3 sequences, roughly an eighth of them singletons. This record comes from a study of identical twins. The study, taken as a whole, reports: Possibly, invariant MAIT and iNKT cells partly confounded zero-insertion analyses. In drawing conclusions, the study used cross-sectional statistical analysis and did not follow the same donors. Models predicted less out-of-frame TCR alpha sharing in monozygotic twins than was found.

The germline V gene has CDR1 MNHNS and CDR2 SASEGT. This CDR3 spans 21 amino acids. Trimming pared 5 bases from V and 0 bases from J, leaving 32 bases between. These data were likewise used in another study, on yellow fever vaccine responses in identical twins.

Sequenced input: memory (CD45RO+) T cells sorted from blood. The chain combines TRBV6-1 with TRBJ2-7; the D call may be TRBD1 or TRBD2 (5 bases each). The TCR originated in a woman between 18 and 29 years old in good health. The chain's CDR3 is CASSQTRDGSLLERSSYEQYF. CDR3 bases: TGTGCCAGCAGTCAAACCCGGGACGGATCGCTGTTAGAAAGGAGCTCCTACGAGCAGTACTTC.